The 26 T cell receptor beta chains in this list originate from one sample, sequenced in a study of CD8 T cells in ankylosing spondylitis. Study observations and caveats: Apparently characteristic of ankylosing spondylitis blood was a TCR beta motif (fewer than ten highly homologous variants).

No antigen is known for these receptors. One entry per CDR3 protein, called by TCRdb with MiXCR from the 5' RACE reads. This sample has hundreds of thousands of distinct CDR3 sequences, with about 12% found just once. The sequencing input was blood, either unsorted or a sorted T cell fraction (not recorded which). All receptors derive from a male donor with ankylosing spondylitis.

This clonotype was seen only a few times. The chain employs TRBV15 and TRBJ2-7; tentatively, D is TRBD2 (5 bases). V gave up 4 bases and J gave up 2 bases, with 18 bases separating them. The CDR3 totals 16 residues. Germline values: CDR1 LNHNV, CDR2 YYDKDF (reference sequence). CDR3 region: CATSTRVGATAYEQYF. CDR3 bases: TGTGCCACCAGCACGCGGGTGGGAGCAACGGCCTACGAGCAGTACTTC.

V usage is TRBV12-3 or TRBV12-4 and J usage is TRBJ2-3, with TRBD1 matching over 7 bases. V lost 5 bases, J lost 4 bases, and 6 bases stayed unmatched. The CDR3 sequence is 14 residues long. Written as DNA, the CDR3 is TGTGCCAGCAGTCAAAGGGGGCGTCCAGATACGCAGTATTTT. The encoded protein is CASSQRGRPDTQYF.

This clonotype was observed a handful of times. The chain couples TRBV12-3 or TRBV12-4 to TRBJ2-2, with D perhaps matching TRBD2 (6 bases). This CDR3 is built from 13 residues. V was trimmed by 3 bases and J by 8 bases, leaving 10 bases between them. The CDR3 DNA sequence: TGTGCCAGCAGTTTTGGAGGGATGGGGGAGCTGTTTTTT. Amino acids: CASSFGGMGELFF.

The chain couples TRBV7-9 to TRBJ1-2; D is unclear. The CDR3 is made up of 16 amino acids. The V gene lost 5 bases and the J gene lost 1 base, with 17 bases spanning the gap. The V gene's germline CDR1 is SEHNR and CDR2 FQNEAQ (reference sequence). CDR3 nucleotides: TGTGCCAGCAGCCCCGGAAAAGGGTTCGTTAACTATGGCTACACCTTC. As protein: CASSPGKGFVNYGYTF.

This clonotype was observed a few times. The chain links TRBV20-1 to TRBJ1-5, with D tentatively TRBD1 (6 bases). The germline CDR1 and CDR2 sequences are DFQATT and SNEGSKA (reference sequence). Trimming shortened V by 1 base and J by 5 bases, and 9 bases separated the two germline ends. This CDR3 has 13 residues. CDR3 amino acids: CSARGTEDQPQHF. In DNA form, the CDR3 reads TGCAGTGCTAGAGGGACAGAAGATCAGCCCCAGCATTTT.

This clonotype has just a few counts. The chain links TRBV12-3 or TRBV12-4 to TRBJ2-5; TRBD1 aligns across 8 bases. The CDR3 has 16 residues. V was clipped by 5 bases and J by 4 bases; unmatched bases: 12. The CDR3 DNA sequence: TGTGCCAGCAGTCGCACGATAAGCAGGGGGCGAGAGACCCAGTACTTC. It specifies CASSRTISRGRETQYF.

This clonotype was observed a few times. This chain joins TRBV6-1 and TRBJ1-1; 9 bases fit TRBD1. The CDR3 runs 14 residues. J lost 4 bases, V lost 7 bases, and 7 bases had no gene match. From germline, CDR1 is MNHNS and CDR2 SASEGT. The CDR3: CASTMGQGGTEAFF. In DNA form, the CDR3 reads TGTGCCAGCACTATGGGACAGGGCGGCACTGAAGCTTTCTTT.

This clonotype showed up just a few times. The chain joins TRBV5-1 to TRBJ2-1; D unclear. Trimming stripped 0 bases from V and 3 bases from J, with 7 bases between. Germline CDR1 is SGHRS and CDR2 is YFSETQ. CDR3 length: 14 amino acids. In DNA, the CDR3 is TGCGCCAGCAGCTTGGTGGGCCTCTACAATGAGCAGTTCTTC. Protein product: CASSLVGLYNEQFF.

The rearrangement links TRBV5-1 to TRBJ2-3; D unresolved. With 5 bases removed from V and 6 bases from J, the gap between germline ends came to 13 bases. This CDR3 spans 13 amino acids. Per germline, CDR1 SGHRS and CDR2 YFSETQ. Written as DNA, the CDR3 is TGCGCCAGCAGTCCCCCCCCTTGGGATACGCAGTATTTT. This codes for CASSPPPWDTQYF.

This clonotype was seen a handful of times. This chain links TRBV7-9 with TRBJ2-4; no definite D call. With 2 bases removed from V and 15 bases from J, the gap between germline ends came to 17 bases. Germline assignment: CDR1 SEHNR and CDR2 FQNEAQ (reference sequence). The CDR3 length is 13 residues. The CDR3 reads CASSLIGAAPRYF. CDR3 DNA sequence: TGTGCCAGCAGCTTAATAGGAGCTGCCCCCCGGTACTTC.

This clonotype was counted many times. The V gene is TRBV2, the J gene TRBJ2-1; 8 bases agree with TRBD1. The germline CDR1 and CDR2 sequences are SNHLY and FYNNEI. The CDR3 loop spans 15 amino acids. V shed 1 base, J shed 8 bases, and the junction held 7 bases outside the gene matches. In nucleotides, the CDR3 is TGTGCCAGCAGTGAAGAGGGACAGGATATAGATGAGCAGTTCTTC. It is translated as CASSEEGQDIDEQFF.

This clonotype has a handful of counts. The chain is built from TRBV24-1 and TRBJ2-5; the D call may be TRBD1 or TRBD2 (5 bases each). Trimming shortened V by 3 bases and J by 7 bases, and 17 bases separated the two germline ends. Germline V lookup: CDR1 KGHDR, CDR2 SFDVKD. This CDR3 region has 15 residues. The CDR3 here is CATSDPRGRARTQYF. In DNA form, the CDR3 reads TGTGCCACCAGTGATCCCCGGGGCCGGGCGAGGACCCAGTACTTC.

The sample holds many counts of this clonotype. The chain combines TRBV5-1 with TRBJ2-1, with 9 bases identical to TRBD1. J lost 8 bases, V lost 4 bases, and 10 bases had no gene match. Germline-derived CDR1 and CDR2 are SGHRS and YFSETQ. The CDR3 loop spans 15 amino acids. Here the CDR3 DNA reads TGCGCCAGCAGCGACCGGGACAGGGTCTGGGATGAGCAGTTCTTC. Encoded protein: CASSDRDRVWDEQFF.

The table lists this clonotype with a few counts. The gene calls are TRBV14 and TRBJ2-7; 8 nucleotides align to TRBD1. The germline V gene encodes CDR1 SGHDN and CDR2 FVKESK. The V gene end was trimmed by 4 bases and the J gene end by 3 bases; junction bases not matched to a gene: 11. This CDR3 contains 16 residues. CDR3 protein: CASSPLSGTGLYEQYF. The CDR3 DNA sequence: TGTGCCAGCAGCCCCCTCTCCGGGACAGGCCTCTACGAGCAGTACTTC. Drawing the rest from reference TRBV14 and TRBJ2-7, the complete variable domain is EAGVTQFPSHSVIEKGQTVTLRCDPISGHDNLYWYRRVMGKEIKFLLHFVKESKQDESGMPNNRFLAERTGGTYSTLKVQPAELEDSGVYFCASSPLSGTGLYEQYFGPGTRLTVT.

This clonotype was recorded at least ten times. J is TRBJ1-1 and V is TRBV25-1, with D maybe TRBD1 (6 bases). Trimming left V 4 bases short and J 5 bases short, with 14 bases between. The CDR3 has 14 residues. Germline V gene lookup returns CDR1 MGHDK and CDR2 SYGVNS. The CDR3 bases are TGTGCCAGCAGTGTCACAGGGTTTGATACTGAAGCTTTCTTT. This encodes CASSVTGFDTEAFF.

V and J are TRBV7-9 and TRBJ2-7; 7 nucleotides agree with TRBD2. The CDR3 has 17 residues. Trimming at V came to 1 base and at J to 3 bases, leaving 12 bases not matched to a gene. Germline V CDR1 and CDR2: SEHNR, FQNEAQ (reference sequence). The CDR3 DNA reads TGTGCCAGCAGCTTAGGGGGAGGGAGGTCCCTTTTCTACGAGCAGTACTTC. Protein: CASSLGGGRSLFYEQYF.

This rearrangement joins TRBV5-4 to TRBJ2-2; 7 nucleotides line up with TRBD1. This CDR3 is built from 13 residues. Trimming took 0 bases from V and 8 from J; bases not matched to a gene: 1. Germline lookup yields CDR1 SGHNT and CDR2 YYREEE (reference sequence). The CDR3 spells CASSLARGGELFF. The DNA of the CDR3 is TGTGCCAGCAGCTTGGCCAGGGGGGGGGAGCTGTTTTTT. Based on the CDR3 plus reference TRBV5-4 and TRBJ2-2, the full variable domain is ETGVTQSPTHLIKTRGQQVTLRCSSQSGHNTVSWYQQALGQGPQFIFQYYREEENGRGNFPPRFSGLQFPNYSSELNVNALELDDSALYLCASSLARGGELFFGEGSRLTVL.

This clonotype showed up just a few times. J is TRBJ2-5 and V is TRBV11-1; D gene uncertain. Trimming pared 5 bases from V and 2 bases from J, leaving 15 bases between. The CDR3 is 15 residues long. CDR1 and CDR2 from the germline V gene are SGHAT and FQDESV (reference sequence). Here the CDR3 reads CASSPEVGRQETQYF. In DNA, the CDR3 is TGTGCCAGCAGCCCTGAGGTAGGAAGACAAGAGACCCAGTACTTC.

This chain joins TRBV10-2 and TRBJ2-3; 8 bases fit TRBD2. Germline V gene data show CDR1 as WSHSY and CDR2 as SAAADI. This CDR3 contains 15 residues. V lost 5 bases, J lost 0 bases, and 4 bases stayed unmatched. The CDR3 nucleotides are TGCGCCAGCAGTATACTAGCGGCAAGCACAGATACGCAGTATTTT. It is translated as CASSILAASTDTQYF.

This clonotype was counted many times. The V and J genes are TRBV18 and TRBJ2-7, with D possibly matching TRBD2 (6 bases). Looked up from germline, CDR1 is KGHSH and CDR2 is LQKENI. The CDR3 extends over 14 amino acids. The V and J ends lost 2 bases and 3 bases respectively, with 11 bases between them. The CDR3 sequence is CASSPGDSGYEQYF. The CDR3 DNA reads as TGTGCCAGCTCACCAGGGGATAGCGGCTACGAGCAGTACTTC.

CDR3 coding DNA: TGTGCCACCAGTGAGTCGGGTTACTACAATGAGCAGTTCTTC. It specifies CATSESGYYNEQFF. The V and J genes are TRBV24-1 and TRBJ2-1; D is unclear. This CDR3 is built from 14 residues. V was trimmed by 4 bases and J by 3 bases, leaving 9 bases between them. CDR1 and CDR2 from the germline V gene are KGHDR and SFDVKD.

This clonotype was seen only a few times. This sequence joins TRBV12-3 or TRBV12-4 and TRBJ1-5; weak D call: TRBD1 (6 bases). Trimming took off 3 bases at V and 3 bases at J, with 18 bases between the two ends. This CDR3 has 17 amino acids. DNA of the CDR3: TGTGCCAGCAGTTTGATGGGGGCAGGGGCGATCAATCAGCCCCAGCATTTT. Its translation is CASSLMGAGAINQPQHF.

This clonotype was seen a few times. V and J are TRBV5-1 and TRBJ1-5; no firm D call. The CDR3 length is 16 residues. CDR1 SGHRS and CDR2 YFSETQ come from the germline V gene. V was trimmed by 4 bases and J by 5 bases, leaving 19 bases between them. Written as DNA, the CDR3 is TGCGCCAGCAGCCCGGTGGGCGGTCAAACAGATCAGCCCCAGCATTTT. Translation gives CASSPVGGQTDQPQHF.

This rearrangement joins TRBV21-1 to TRBJ2-1; the table's TRBD2 call for D was not verified on the DNA. TRBV21-1 is assigned pseudogene status. This CDR3 is built from 15 residues. The CDR3 sequence: CASPKAASGDNEQFF. CDR3 nucleotide sequence: TGTGCCAGCCCCAAGGCGGCTAGCGGGGACAATGAGCAGTTCTTC.

This clonotype has a handful of counts. The genes are TRBV11-3 and TRBJ2-7; the D gene is possibly TRBD1 (5 bases). Trimming shortened V by 1 base and J by 7 bases, and 11 bases separated the two germline ends. CDR3 length: 13 residues. Looked up from germline, CDR1 is SGHNT and CDR2 is YENEEA. The chain's CDR3 is CASSLGLGEEQYF. CDR3 coding DNA: TGTGCCAGCAGCTTAGGTCTAGGGGAAGAGCAGTACTTC.

This clonotype was found a few times. The chain uses TRBV15 and TRBJ1-2, with D possibly being TRBD1 (5 bases). V lost 2 bases and J lost 7, with 17 bases in between. Germline V gene lookup returns CDR1 LNHNV and CDR2 YYDKDF (reference sequence). The CDR3 sequence is 15 residues long. CDR3: CATSRFNDTGVGYTF. DNA of the CDR3: TGTGCCACCAGCAGATTTAATGACACGGGGGTTGGCTACACCTTC.